This record covers a single T cell receptor (beta chain). The antigen it binds to is not known. At one boundary the junction diverges from the germline segment, which might be a read error. The data were obtained in a study of T cells in narcolepsy (dated by TCRdb to 2017 to 2018). For the study in its entirety: Patients with narcolepsy type 1 or type 2 (NT1, NT2) were enrolled in the study together with healthy control donors. The study sought autoreactive T cells targeting hypocretin neuron self-antigens (hypocretin, TRIB2) in narcolepsy patients, using TCR Vbeta sequencing to track clonotypes in blood and CSF.

Libraries were built with the immunoSEQ multiplex PCR assay. In its TCRdb copy, this immuneACCESS table keeps in-frame sequences only and misses some clones. Where compared with another copy, unresolved V genes explain less than half of these, and the others have no known cause. This sample comprises around 25,000 clones, about 80% of them detected only once. The ten biggest clones cover approximately 0.69% of the sample. CDR1 is given as SSHAT and CDR2 as FNYEAQ, both from the germline V gene (reference sequence). Inclusive of the bounding cysteine and phenylalanine, the CDR3 is 13 residues long. The kept DNA is CDR3 alone, 39 bases in frame from the first base. Memory CD4+ T cells were sorted ex vivo from peripheral blood of narcolepsy patients and healthy controls for TCR Vbeta sequencing. Points the paper makes about the study in general: Plots that compared CSF and blood CD4+ T cell clonotypes from the same patient highlighted HCRT-specific and TRIB2-specific autoreactive clonotypes. According to the report, autoreactive clonotypes were detected serially in the blood of the same patients and of different patients, but not in healthy controls. Numbers of sequenced blood memory CD4+ clonotypes were comparable, with averages of some 40,000 in patients and approximately 33,000 in controls. Some blood memory CD4+ repertoires from patients and controls contained no sequences matching autoreactive T cell clones.

The rearranged chain carries TRBV7-7 and TRBJ2-5, with 7 central nucleotides matching TRBD1. Sequencing was carried out using CD45RA- memory CD4+ T cells from PBMCs. This specimen's cell subset or site label, interpreted: memory T cells sorted ex vivo from peripheral blood. The receptor's source is a human donor with narcolepsy. The CDR3 is CASSLDRAETQYF. The DNA sequence is given as TGTGCTAGCAGCCTAGACAGGGCAGAGACCCAGTACTTC.